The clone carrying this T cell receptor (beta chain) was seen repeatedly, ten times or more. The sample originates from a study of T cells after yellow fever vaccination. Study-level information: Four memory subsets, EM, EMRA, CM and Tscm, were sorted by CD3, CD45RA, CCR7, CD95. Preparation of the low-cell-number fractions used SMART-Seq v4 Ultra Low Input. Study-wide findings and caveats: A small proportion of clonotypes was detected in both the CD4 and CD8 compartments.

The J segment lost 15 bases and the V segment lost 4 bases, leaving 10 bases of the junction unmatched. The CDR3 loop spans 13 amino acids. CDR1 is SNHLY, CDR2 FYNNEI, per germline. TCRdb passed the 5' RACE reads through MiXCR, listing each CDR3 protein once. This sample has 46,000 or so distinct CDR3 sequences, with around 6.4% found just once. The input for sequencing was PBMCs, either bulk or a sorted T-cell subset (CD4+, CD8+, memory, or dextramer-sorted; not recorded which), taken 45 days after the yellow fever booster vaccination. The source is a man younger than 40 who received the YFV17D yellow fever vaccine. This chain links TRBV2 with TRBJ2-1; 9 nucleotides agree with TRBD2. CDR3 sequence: CASSGTAGGPLFF. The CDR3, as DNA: TGTGCCAGCAGTGGTACTGCGGGAGGGCCTCTGTTCTTC.